The 5 T cell receptor beta chains in this list originate from one sample, sequenced in a study of blood T cell repertoires in COVID-19 (TCRdb year 2020). Libraries were built with the immunoSEQ multiplex PCR assay. In TCRdb, the immuneACCESS table is reduced to in-frame sequences with V and J assigned. These tables do not hold every clone; where another copy was compared, an unresolved V gene accounts for under half, and the others remain unexplained. For this sample the table gives around 140,000 clones, of which over 70% were detected only once. Of the sample, around 6.1% falls within the top ten clones. Sequencing was carried out using peripheral blood. The receptors were sampled from a man at least 80 years old with acute or convalescent COVID-19.

CDR3 loop: CASRRATGLVGYTF. In nucleotides, the CDR3 is TGTGCCAGCAGGCGAGCGACAGGGTTGGTTGGCTACACCTTC. The chain couples TRBV27 to TRBJ1-2; 7 bases are a match to TRBD1. Germline loops: CDR1 MNHEY, CDR2 SMNVEV (reference sequence). This CDR3 comprises 14 residues. V was clipped by 6 bases and J by 7 bases; unmatched bases: 11.

The CDR3 nucleotides are TGTGCCAGCAGCGTGTGGGGTAGCGGGACATACAATGAGCAGTTCTTC. Amino acid sequence: CASSVWGSGTYNEQFF. The genes are TRBV11-2 and TRBJ2-1, with 8 bases aligning to TRBD2. The junction had 10 bases not matched to a gene; V was cut back by 5 bases and J by 4 bases. Germline assignment: CDR1 SGHAT and CDR2 FQNNGV. The CDR3 extends over 16 amino acids.

V gene TRBV5-4 combines with J gene TRBJ1-5; maybe TRBD1 (5 bases). Trimming removed 4 bases at V and 9 bases at J, with 14 bases between. The germline V gene has CDR1 SGHNT and CDR2 YYREEE (reference sequence). The CDR3 has 13 amino acids. CDR3 sequence reads: CASSLGEAGPQHF. CDR3 DNA sequence: TGTGCCAGCAGCCTGGGGGAGGCTGGGCCCCAGCATTTT.

The gene calls are TRBV30 and TRBJ1-5, with TRBD1 identical over 10 bases. This CDR3 region has 14 residues. From germline, CDR1 is GTSNPN and CDR2 SVGIG (reference sequence). V was clipped by 3 bases and J by 7 bases; unmatched bases: 6. The CDR3 sequence: CAWRGTGATQPQHF. The CDR3 coding sequence is TGTGCCTGGAGAGGGACAGGGGCGACCCAGCCCCAGCATTTT.

As for this clone: This sample also contains other DNA sequences that code for the same CDR3. This sequence joins TRBV5-6 and TRBJ1-5; TRBD1 might be the D (5 bases). The V end was cut by 4 bases, the J end by 0 bases, with 11 bases between. Looked up from germline, CDR1 is SGHDT and CDR2 is YYEEEE. The CDR3 has 15 residues. This CDR3 is CASSLGGYSNQPQHF. CDR3 bases: TGTGCCAGCAGCCTCGGGGGGTATAGCAATCAGCCCCAGCATTTT.